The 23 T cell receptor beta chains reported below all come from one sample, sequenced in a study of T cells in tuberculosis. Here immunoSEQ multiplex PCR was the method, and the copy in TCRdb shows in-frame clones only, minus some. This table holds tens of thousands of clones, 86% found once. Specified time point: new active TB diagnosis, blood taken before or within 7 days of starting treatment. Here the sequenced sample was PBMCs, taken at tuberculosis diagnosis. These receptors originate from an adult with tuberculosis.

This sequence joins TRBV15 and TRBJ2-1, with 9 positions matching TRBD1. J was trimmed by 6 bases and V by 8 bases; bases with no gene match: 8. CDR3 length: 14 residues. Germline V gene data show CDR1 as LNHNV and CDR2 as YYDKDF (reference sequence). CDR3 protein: CATGSRQGGNEQFF. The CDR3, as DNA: TGTGCCACCGGAAGTCGACAGGGGGGCAATGAGCAGTTCTTC. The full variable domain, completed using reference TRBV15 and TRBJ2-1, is DAMVIQNPRYQVTQFGKPVTLSCSQTLNHNVMYWYQQKSSQAPKLLFHYYDKDFNNEADTPDNFQSRRPNTSFCFLDIRSPGLGDTAMYLCATGSRQGGNEQFFGPGTRLTVL.

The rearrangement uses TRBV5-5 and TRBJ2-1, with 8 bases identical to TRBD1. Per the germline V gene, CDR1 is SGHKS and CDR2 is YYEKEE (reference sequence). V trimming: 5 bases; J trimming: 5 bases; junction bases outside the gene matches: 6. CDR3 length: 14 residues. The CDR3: CASSKTGEDNEQFF. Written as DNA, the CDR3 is TGTGCCAGCAGTAAGACAGGGGAAGACAATGAGCAGTTCTTC.

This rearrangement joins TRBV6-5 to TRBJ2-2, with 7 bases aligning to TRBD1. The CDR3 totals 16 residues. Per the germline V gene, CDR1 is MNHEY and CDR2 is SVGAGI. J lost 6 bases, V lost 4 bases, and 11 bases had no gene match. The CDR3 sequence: CASSFDRAVVSGELFF. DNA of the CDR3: TGTGCCAGCAGTTTCGACAGGGCGGTGGTGTCCGGGGAGCTGTTTTTT.

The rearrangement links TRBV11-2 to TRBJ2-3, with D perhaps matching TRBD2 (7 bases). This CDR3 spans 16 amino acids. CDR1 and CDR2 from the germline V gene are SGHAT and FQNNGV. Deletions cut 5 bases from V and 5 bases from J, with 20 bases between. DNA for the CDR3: TGTGCCAGCAGCCCCCAAGGGGGGGGCCGGGTAGATACGCAGTATTTT. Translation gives CASSPQGGGRVDTQYF.

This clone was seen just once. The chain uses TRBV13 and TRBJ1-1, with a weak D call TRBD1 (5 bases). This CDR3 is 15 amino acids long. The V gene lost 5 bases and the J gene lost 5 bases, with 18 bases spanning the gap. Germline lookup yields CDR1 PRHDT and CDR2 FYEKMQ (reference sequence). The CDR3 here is CASSPGLGQGTEAFF. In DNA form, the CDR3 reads TGTGCCAGCAGCCCAGGCCTAGGGCAGGGTACTGAAGCTTTCTTT.

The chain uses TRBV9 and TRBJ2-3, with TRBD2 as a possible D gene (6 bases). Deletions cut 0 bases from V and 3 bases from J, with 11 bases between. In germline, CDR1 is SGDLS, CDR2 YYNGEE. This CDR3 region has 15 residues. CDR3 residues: CASSVAGVVTDTQYF. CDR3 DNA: TGTGCCAGCAGCGTAGCGGGAGTGGTAACAGATACGCAGTATTTT.

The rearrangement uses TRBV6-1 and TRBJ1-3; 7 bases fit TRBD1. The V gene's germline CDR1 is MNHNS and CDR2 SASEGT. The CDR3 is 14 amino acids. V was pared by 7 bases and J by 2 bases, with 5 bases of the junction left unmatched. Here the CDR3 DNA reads TGTGCCAGCATATCAGGGGGGACTGGAAACACCATATATTTT. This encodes CASISGGTGNTIYF.

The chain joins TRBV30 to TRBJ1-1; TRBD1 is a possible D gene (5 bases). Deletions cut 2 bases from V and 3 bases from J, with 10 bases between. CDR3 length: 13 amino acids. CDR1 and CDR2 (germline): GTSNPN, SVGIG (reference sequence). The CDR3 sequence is CAWSRQSDTEAFF. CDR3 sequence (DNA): TGTGCCTGGAGTCGACAGTCTGACACTGAAGCTTTCTTT.

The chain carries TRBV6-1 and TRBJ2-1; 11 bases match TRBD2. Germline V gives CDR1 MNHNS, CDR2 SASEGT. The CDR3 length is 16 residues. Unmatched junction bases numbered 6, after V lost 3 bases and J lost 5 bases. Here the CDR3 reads CASSEATSGGHNEQFF. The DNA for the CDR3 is TGTGCCAGCAGTGAGGCCACTAGCGGGGGCCACAATGAGCAGTTCTTC.

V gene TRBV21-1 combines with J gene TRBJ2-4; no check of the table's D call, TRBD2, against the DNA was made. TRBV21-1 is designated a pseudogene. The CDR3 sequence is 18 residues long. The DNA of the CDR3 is TGTGCCAGCAGCAAAGCGCTAGCGGTCTGCGTAGCCAAAAACATTCAGTACTTC. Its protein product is CASSKALAVCVAKNIQYF.

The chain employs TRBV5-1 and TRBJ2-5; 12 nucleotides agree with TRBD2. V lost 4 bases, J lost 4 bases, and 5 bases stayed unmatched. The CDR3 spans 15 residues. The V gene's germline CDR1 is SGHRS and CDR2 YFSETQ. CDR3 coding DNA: TGCGCCAGCAGCGTCACTAGCGGGAGGAGAGAGACCCAGTACTTC. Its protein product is CASSVTSGRRETQYF.

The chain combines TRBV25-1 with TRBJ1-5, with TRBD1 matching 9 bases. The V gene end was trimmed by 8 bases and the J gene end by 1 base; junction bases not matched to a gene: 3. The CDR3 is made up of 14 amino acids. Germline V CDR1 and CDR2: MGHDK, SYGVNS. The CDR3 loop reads CASQGTGSNQPQHF. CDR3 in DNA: TGTGCCAGCCAGGGGACAGGGAGCAATCAGCCCCAGCATTTT.

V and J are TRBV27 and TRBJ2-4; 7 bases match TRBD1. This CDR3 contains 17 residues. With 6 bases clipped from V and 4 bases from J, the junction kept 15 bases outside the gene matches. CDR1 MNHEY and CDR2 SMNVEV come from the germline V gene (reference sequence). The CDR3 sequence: CASSRKTGKDSKNIQYF. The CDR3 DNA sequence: TGTGCCAGCAGCCGTAAGACAGGGAAGGATTCTAAAAACATTCAGTACTTC.

CDR3 in DNA: TGTGCCAGTAGTCTCGGACTAGCGGGGAGCACAGATACGCAGTATTTT. It translates to CASSLGLAGSTDTQYF. This sequence joins TRBV19 and TRBJ2-3; 12 bases map to TRBD2. The trim removed 5 bases at V and 0 bases at J, leaving 3 bases unmatched. Germline CDR1 is LNHDA and CDR2 is SQIVND (reference sequence). The CDR3 is made up of 16 amino acids. Together with reference TRBV19 and TRBJ2-3, the CDR3 gives the full variable domain: DGGITQSPKYLFRKEGQNVTLSCEQNLNHDAMYWYRQDPGQGLRLIYYSQIVNDFQKGDIAEGYSVSREKKESFPLTVTSAQKNPTAFYLCASSLGLAGSTDTQYFGPGTRLTVL.

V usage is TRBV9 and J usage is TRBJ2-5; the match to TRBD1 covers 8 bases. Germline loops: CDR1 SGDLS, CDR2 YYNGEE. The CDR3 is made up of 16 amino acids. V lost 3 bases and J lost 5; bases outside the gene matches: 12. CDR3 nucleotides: TGTGCCAGCAGCGGGGGACAGGCTGGCGGCGGGGAGACCCAGTACTTC. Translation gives CASSGGQAGGGETQYF.

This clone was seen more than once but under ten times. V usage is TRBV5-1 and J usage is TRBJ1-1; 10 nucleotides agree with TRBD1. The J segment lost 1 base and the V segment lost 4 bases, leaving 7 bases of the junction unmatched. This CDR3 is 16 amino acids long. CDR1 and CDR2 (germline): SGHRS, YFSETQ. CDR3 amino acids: CASSLRTGGSNTEAFF. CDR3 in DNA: TGCGCCAGCAGCCTTAGGACAGGGGGGTCGAACACTGAAGCTTTCTTT.

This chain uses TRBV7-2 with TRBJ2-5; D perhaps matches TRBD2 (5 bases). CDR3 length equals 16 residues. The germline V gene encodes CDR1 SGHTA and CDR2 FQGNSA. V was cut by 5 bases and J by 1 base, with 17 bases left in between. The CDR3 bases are TGTGCCAGCAGCACCTCAATGCCGGGGTCCCAAGAGACCCAGTACTTC. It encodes CASSTSMPGSQETQYF.

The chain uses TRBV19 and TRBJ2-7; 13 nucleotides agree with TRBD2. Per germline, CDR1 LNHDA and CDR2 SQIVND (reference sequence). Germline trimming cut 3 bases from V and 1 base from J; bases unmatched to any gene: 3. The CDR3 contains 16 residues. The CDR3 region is CASSMGLAGISYEQYF. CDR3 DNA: TGTGCCAGTAGTATGGGACTAGCGGGAATTTCCTACGAGCAGTACTTC.

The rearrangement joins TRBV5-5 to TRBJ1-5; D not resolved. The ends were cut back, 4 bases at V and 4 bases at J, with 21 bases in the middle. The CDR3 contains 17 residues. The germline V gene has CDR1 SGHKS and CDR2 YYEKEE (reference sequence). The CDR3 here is CASSVLPREIGNQPQHF. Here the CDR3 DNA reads TGTGCCAGCAGCGTATTACCTCGGGAGATTGGTAATCAGCCCCAGCATTTT.

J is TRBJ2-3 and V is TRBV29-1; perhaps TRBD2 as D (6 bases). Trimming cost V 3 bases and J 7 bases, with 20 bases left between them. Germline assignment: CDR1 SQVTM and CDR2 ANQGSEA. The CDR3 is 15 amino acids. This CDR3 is CSVDGLKGLTYTQYF. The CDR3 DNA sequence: TGCAGCGTTGACGGACTAAAGGGTCTCACGTATACGCAGTATTTT.

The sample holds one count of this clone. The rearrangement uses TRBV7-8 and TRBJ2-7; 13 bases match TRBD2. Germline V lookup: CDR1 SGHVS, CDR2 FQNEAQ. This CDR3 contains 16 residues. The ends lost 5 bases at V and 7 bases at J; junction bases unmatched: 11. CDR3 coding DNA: TGTGCCAGCAGCACCCGACTAGCGGGGGGCCCTACGGAGCAGTACTTC. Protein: CASSTRLAGGPTEQYF.

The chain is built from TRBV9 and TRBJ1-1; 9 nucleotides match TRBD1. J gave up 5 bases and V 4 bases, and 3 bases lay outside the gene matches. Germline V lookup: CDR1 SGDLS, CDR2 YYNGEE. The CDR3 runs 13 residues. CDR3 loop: CASSHRGHTEAFF. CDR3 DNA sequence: TGTGCCAGCAGCCACAGGGGGCATACTGAAGCTTTCTTT.

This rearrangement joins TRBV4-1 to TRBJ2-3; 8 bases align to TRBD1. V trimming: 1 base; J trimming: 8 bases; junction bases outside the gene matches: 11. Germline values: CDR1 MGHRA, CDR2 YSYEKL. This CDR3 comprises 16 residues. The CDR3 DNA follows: TGCGCCAGCAGCCAAGCTCCGGGACAGGCATCGTTTACGCAGTATTTT. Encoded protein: CASSQAPGQASFTQYF.